This section outlines one T cell receptor (beta chain) sequence together with its context. Its antigen remains unknown. V lost 8 bases and J 6 bases, leaving 17 bases between the germline ends. The CDR3 contains 14 residues. TCRdb reanalysed the 5' RACE reads using MiXCR and keeps one entry per CDR3 protein. The table has some 300,000 distinct CDR3 sequences, about 3.5% seen once. This sample was included in a study of T cells after yellow fever vaccination. Points from the study as a whole: A weaker but faster secondary response was observed, peaking on day 5 versus 15.

The material sequenced was PBMCs, taken on the day of the yellow fever booster vaccination. This chain connects TRBV12-3 or TRBV12-4 to TRBJ1-5; tentative D call: TRBD1 (6 bases). This receptor was taken from a man between 18 and 29 years old who received the YFV17D yellow fever vaccine. The CDR3 DNA sequence: TGTGCCAGCTCCCTGGCGGGGGGCATTCAGCCCCAGCATTTT. Translated: CASSLAGGIQPQHF.